The 11 T cell receptor beta chains reported below all come from one sample, sequenced in a study of primary melanoma T cells and metastatic recurrence. Using immunoSEQ multiplex PCR, the repertoire was profiled, and TCRdb retains in-frame clones only, with some absent. The sample holds 2,500 to 3,500 clones; more than 75% are singletons and the top ten take around a fifth. Sequencing used melanoma tumor tissue. These receptors came from a human donor with melanoma.

The rearrangement links TRBV6-8 to TRBJ2-3; 9 nucleotides match TRBD2. CDR1 and CDR2 (germline): MNHGY, SAAAGT. J was trimmed by 2 bases and V by 4 bases; bases with no gene match: 7. The CDR3 has 16 amino acids. CDR3 in DNA: TGTGCCAGCAGTTCTCGACTAGCGGCGAACACAGATACGCAGTATTTT. Translated: CASSSRLAANTDTQYF.

The chain carries TRBV29-1 and TRBJ2-1, with no clear D. V was clipped by 3 bases and J by 0 bases, with 12 bases between them. This CDR3 is built from 15 residues. The germline V gene has CDR1 SQVTM and CDR2 ANQGSEA. The CDR3 DNA follows: TGCAGCGTTGAGGGGATCTCTAGCTCCTACAATGAGCAGTTCTTC. Residues: CSVEGISSSYNEQFF.

The CDR3 DNA reads as TGTGCCAGCAGCTACACCCTTATTAGAAACACCATATATTTT. Its translation is CASSYTLIRNTIYF. This chain joins TRBV6-8 and TRBJ1-3; D is ambiguous. The germline gives CDR1 MNHGY, CDR2 SAAAGT. The CDR3 covers 14 residues. Trimming cost V 6 bases and J 5 bases, with 14 bases left between them.

This chain joins TRBV28 and TRBJ1-5; D not certain. Germline V gene lookup returns CDR1 MDHEN and CDR2 SYDVKM. The V end lost 1 base, the J end lost 0 bases, and 10 bases lay between the germline ends. The CDR3 is made up of 16 amino acids. This CDR3 reads CASSLFLSYSNQPQHF. In DNA, the CDR3 is TGTGCCAGCAGTTTATTCCTTTCATATAGCAATCAGCCCCAGCATTTT.

This clone was detected only a few times. The J gene is TRBJ2-3, the V gene TRBV11-3; a possible D gene is TRBD1 (7 bases). The CDR3 sequence is 15 residues long. Trimming left V 4 bases short and J 3 bases short, with 14 bases between. CDR1 and CDR2 from the germline V gene are SGHNT and YENEEA. Here the CDR3 reads CASSSGGTLTDTQYF. The DNA of the CDR3 is TGTGCCAGCAGCTCAGGGGGGACCTTGACAGATACGCAGTATTTT.

The genes are TRBV19 and TRBJ2-7, with D possibly TRBD1 on 6 matching bases. The CDR3 length is 15 residues. Germline CDR1 is LNHDA and CDR2 is SQIVND (reference sequence). Trimming stripped 3 bases from V and 3 bases from J, with 15 bases between. The CDR3 sequence: CASSMGSGVFYEQYF. CDR3 DNA sequence: TGTGCCAGTAGTATGGGTTCAGGGGTCTTCTACGAGCAGTACTTC. Complete variable domain (other parts from reference TRBV19 and TRBJ2-7): DGGITQSPKYLFRKEGQNVTLSCEQNLNHDAMYWYRQDPGQGLRLIYYSQIVNDFQKGDIAEGYSVSREKKESFPLTVTSAQKNPTAFYLCASSMGSGVFYEQYFGPGTRLTVT.

This sequence joins TRBV1 and TRBJ1-4. TRBV1 is tagged as a pseudogene. The CDR3 loop spans 14 amino acids. This CDR3 reads CASSQQGRDEKLFF. CDR3 bases: TGCGCCAGCAGCCAGCAGGGGAGGGATGAAAAACTGTTTTTT.

By frequency in the sample, this clone is large. This chain uses TRBV11-3 with TRBJ2-5; 11 nucleotides align to TRBD2. In germline, CDR1 is SGHNT, CDR2 YENEEA. V dropped 5 bases and J dropped 5; count of bases not matched to a gene: 7. This CDR3 has 15 amino acids. CDR3 residues: CASSPRLAGRETQYF. CDR3 DNA: TGTGCCAGCAGCCCCCGACTAGCGGGACGTGAGACCCAGTACTTC.

The V gene is TRBV18, the J gene TRBJ2-1; either TRBD1 or TRBD2 may fit D (5 bases each). V dropped 3 bases and J dropped 7 bases, with 16 bases sitting between them. The length of the CDR3 is 15 residues. CDR1 is KGHSH, CDR2 LQKENI, per germline. CDR3 region: CASSPLRLGVNEQFF. The CDR3 DNA sequence: TGTGCCAGCTCACCCTTGCGACTGGGGGTAAATGAGCAGTTCTTC.

This clone was seen a handful of times. The genes are TRBV12-5 and TRBJ1-6; TRBD1 might be the D (5 bases). The length of the CDR3 is 14 residues. Deletions cut 1 base from V and 9 bases from J, with 10 bases between. Germline V gene lookup returns CDR1 LGHNT and CDR2 FRNRAP. CDR3 region: CASGLASTGSPLHF. CDR3 nucleotide sequence: TGTGCTAGTGGTTTGGCGTCAACAGGTTCACCCCTCCACTTT. Supplemented by reference TRBV12-5 and TRBJ1-6, the full variable domain reads DARVTQTPRHKVTEMGQEVTMRCQPILGHNTVFWYRQTMMQGLELLAYFRNRAPLDDSGMPKDRFSAEMPDATLATLKIQPSEPRDSAVYFCASGLASTGSPLHFGNGTRLTVT.

This rearrangement joins TRBV19 to TRBJ1-2; TRBD1 matches at 7 bases. Germline V lookup: CDR1 LNHDA, CDR2 SQIVND (reference sequence). The length of the CDR3 is 15 residues. The trim removed 1 base at V and 2 bases at J, leaving 4 bases unmatched. CDR3 amino acids: CASSIGGGGNYGYTF. Here the CDR3 DNA reads TGTGCCAGTAGTATAGGCGGAGGGGGCAACTATGGCTACACCTTC.